A selection of T cell receptor beta chains follows, all from one sample in a study of T cell responses to AZD1222 COVID-19 vaccine. Profiled with immunoSEQ multiplex PCR; TCRdb holds only in-frame clones, not every one. This table holds about 79,000 clones, approximately 90% found once. Here the sequenced sample was peripheral blood, taken 28 days after the second AZD1222 dose. These receptor sequences come from an adult who received the AZD1222 COVID-19 vaccine. Each CDR3 is given with its conserved first and last residue. A D gene is named only where the DNA matches it firmly. Size is omitted from some rows. Given values are once, few, many or a class for expanded clones.

TRBJ1-1	15	-	TRBV18	TRBD1	CASSIDRDSNTEAFF	TGTGCCAGCTCTATCGACCGGGACAGCAACACTGAAGCTTTCTTT
TRBJ2-1	17	-	TRBV5-1	-	CASSLWSGGSSYNEQFF	TGCGCCAGCAGCTTGTGGAGTGGGGGTAGCTCCTACAATGAGCAGTTCTTC
TRBJ2-5	15	-	TRBV5-4	-	CASSSVGLSQETQYF	TGTGCCAGCAGCTCAGTGGGCCTCTCCCAAGAGACCCAGTACTTC
TRBJ2-7	15	-	TRBV5-4	TRBD2	CASSDGTSGSYEQYF	TGTGCCAGCAGCGACGGGACTAGCGGCTCCTACGAGCAGTACTTC
TRBJ2-3	15	-	TRBV11-1	-	CASSASRSSTDTQYF	TGTGCCAGCAGCGCATCCAGGTCTAGCACAGATACGCAGTATTTT
TRBJ1-2	13	-	TRBV29-1	-	CSVLGYGEYGYTF	TGCAGCGTCCTGGGTTATGGGGAGTATGGCTACACCTTC
TRBJ1-1	13	once	TRBV5-1	-	CASTLQGRGEAFF	TGCGCCAGCACCCTGCAAGGGCGCGGAGAAGCTTTCTTT
TRBJ1-6	15	-	TRBV28	-	CASSAQEYYNSPLHF	TGTGCCAGCAGCGCACAGGAATACTATAATTCACCCCTCCACTTT
TRBJ2-2	17	-	TRBV4-1	TRBD2	CASSQGTSGRGTGELFF	TGCGCCAGCAGCCAGGGGACTAGCGGGAGGGGGACCGGGGAGCTGTTTTTT
TRBJ2-7	14	-	TRBV9	-	CASPCSAGPYEQYF	TGTGCCAGCCCTTGTTCAGCGGGCCCCTACGAGCAGTACTTC
TRBJ1-5	15	-	TRBV19	-	CASSGQLYSNQPQHF	TGTGCCAGTAGTGGACAACTTTATAGCAATCAGCCCCAGCATTTT
TRBJ2-7	12	-	TRBV7-2	-	CASSGLAQEQYF	TGTGCCAGCAGCGGCCTAGCTCAAGAGCAGTACTTC
TRBJ2-7	17	-	TRBV2	-	CASSEMNNWRGTYEQYF	TGTGCCAGCAGTGAAATGAATAATTGGCGGGGTACCTACGAGCAGTACTTC
TRBJ2-1	19	-	TRBV11-3	TRBD1	CASSSLYPPSGTGEGEQFF	TGTGCCAGCAGCTCCCTCTACCCCCCGAGCGGGACAGGGGAGGGTGAGCAGTTCTTC
TRBJ2-2	16	once	TRBV9	TRBD2	CASSVGVAGVTGELFF	TGTGCCAGCAGCGTAGGGGTAGCGGGAGTTACCGGGGAGCTGTTTTTT
TRBJ2-6	17	few	TRBV19	TRBD1	CASRVGQGASGANVLTF	TGTGCCAGTAGAGTGGGACAGGGGGCTTCTGGGGCCAACGTCCTGACTTTC
TRBJ1-3	14	-	TRBV11-3	-	CASSPGPIGNTIYF	TGTGCCAGCAGCCCGGGGCCCATCGGAAACACCATATATTTT
TRBJ2-3	13	once	TRBV28	TRBD1	CASQTGTTDTQYF	TGTGCCAGCCAGACAGGGACCACAGATACGCAGTATTTT
TRBJ1-1	14	-	TRBV10-2	-	CASSDREMNTEAFF	TGCGCCAGCAGTGATCGAGAGATGAACACTGAAGCTTTCTTT
TRBJ2-5	15	-	TRBV19	TRBD1	CASSIPGTDKETQYF	TGTGCCAGTAGTATCCCCGGGACAGACAAAGAGACCCAGTACTTC
TRBJ1-1	15	-	TRBV27	-	CASSLSPGGNTEAFF	TGTGCCAGCAGTCTATCCCCAGGAGGGAACACTGAAGCTTTCTTT
TRBJ2-1	10	-	TRBV29-1	-	CSVVSGEQFF	TGCAGCGTTGTTAGTGGTGAGCAGTTCTTC
TRBJ2-7	17	-	TRBV3-1/TRBV3-2	-	CASSPKPTARETYEQYF	TGTGCCAGCAGCCCTAAACCGACGGCCCGAGAGACCTACGAGCAGTACTTC
TRBJ2-7	14	-	TRBV7-2	-	CASSLVPESYEQYF	TGTGCCAGCAGCTTAGTTCCGGAATCCTACGAGCAGTACTTC
TRBJ2-2	13	-	TRBV3-1/TRBV3-2	-	CASSPLGAGELFF	TGTGCCAGCAGCCCACTAGGGGCCGGGGAGCTGTTTTTT
TRBJ1-2	11	-	TRBV11-2	-	CASSSGYGYTF	TGTGCCAGCAGCTCAGGGTATGGCTACACCTTC
TRBJ1-4	16	few	TRBV19	TRBD1	CASSMQGTARNEKLFF	TGTGCCAGTAGTATGCAAGGGACAGCTAGAAATGAAAAACTGTTTTTT
TRBJ2-7	13	-	TRBV28	-	CASSYRPRYEQYF	TGTGCCAGCAGCTACAGACCCCGTTACGAGCAGTACTTC
TRBJ1-5	12	-	TRBV28	TRBD1	CATTDRDQPQHF	TGTGCCACTACTGACAGGGACCAGCCCCAGCATTTT
TRBJ2-3	21	once	TRBV14	TRBD2	CASSQEMGSGRLRASTDTQYF	TGTGCCAGCAGCCAAGAGATGGGTAGCGGGAGGTTAAGGGCTAGCACAGATACGCAGTATTTT
TRBJ2-7	14	-	TRBV13	-	CASSLNIVYNEQYF	TGTGCCAGCAGCTTAAATATAGTTTACAACGAGCAGTACTTC
TRBJ1-4	14	-	TRBV30	-	CAWRNIATNEKLFF	TGTGCCTGGAGGAACATCGCAACTAATGAAAAACTGTTTTTT
TRBJ2-3	16	once	TRBV4-1	TRBD2	CASSRRETSGTDTQYF	TGCGCCAGCAGCCGTCGGGAGACTAGCGGCACAGATACGCAGTATTTT
TRBJ1-1	15	-	TRBV6-2/TRBV6-3	-	CASSYQGLFYTEAFF	TGTGCCAGCAGTTACCAGGGATTGTTTTACACTGAAGCTTTCTTT
TRBJ2-7	15	once	TRBV9	TRBD2	CASSVASGRAYEQYF	TGTGCCAGCAGCGTAGCTAGCGGGAGGGCCTACGAGCAGTACTTC
TRBJ1-3	16	-	TRBV5-1	-	CASSLGRRLSGNTIYF	TGCGCCAGCAGCTTGGGCCGTCGTCTCTCTGGAAACACCATATATTTT
TRBJ1-2	14	-	TRBV27	-	CASSFSRGSYGYTF	TGTGCCAGCAGCTTTTCCAGGGGAAGCTATGGCTACACCTTC
TRBJ1-1	13	-	TRBV29-1	TRBD1	CSVAGQGNTEAFF	TGCAGCGTTGCAGGACAGGGGAACACTGAAGCTTTCTTT
TRBJ2-7	23	-	TRBV14	TRBD2	CASSQDRLGEFGTSGSGSYEQYF	TGTGCCAGCAGCCAAGACCGCCTCGGGGAATTCGGGACTAGCGGGTCGGGGTCCTACGAGCAGTACTTC
TRBJ2-7	17	-	TRBV19	-	CASSIAPGAFSPYEQYF	TGTGCCAGTAGTATAGCCCCAGGGGCCTTCAGCCCCTACGAGCAGTACTTC
TRBJ2-7	14	-	TRBV13	TRBD2	CASSPLTSPHEQYF	TGTGCCAGCAGCCCCCTGACTAGCCCTCACGAGCAGTACTTC
TRBJ2-1	15	-	TRBV19	-	CASSKAGTPYNEQFF	TGTGCCAGTAGTAAGGCCGGGACTCCCTACAATGAGCAGTTCTTC
TRBJ2-1	17	-	TRBV5-1	TRBD2	CASSDRSGPSGNNEQFF	TGCGCCAGCAGCGACCGGAGTGGGCCTAGCGGTAACAATGAGCAGTTCTTC
TRBJ2-2	14	-	TRBV7-6	-	CASSLQGNTGELFF	TGTGCCAGCAGCTTACAGGGGAACACCGGGGAGCTGTTTTTT
TRBJ2-7	13	-	TRBV29-1	-	CSVVRIEGDEQYF	TGCAGCGTTGTTAGGATCGAGGGGGACGAGCAGTACTTC
TRBJ1-2	15	-	TRBV4-1	-	CASSQGQGHLYGYTF	TGCGCCAGCAGCCAAGGTCAGGGACACCTCTATGGCTACACCTTC
TRBJ1-6	16	-	TRBV27	-	CASSPVTGLNNSPLHF	TGTGCCAGCAGTCCCGTCACGGGTCTTAATAATTCACCCCTCCACTTT
TRBJ2-5	14	-	TRBV2	-	CASSEEGWQETQYF	TGTGCCAGCAGTGAGGAGGGGTGGCAAGAGACCCAGTACTTC
TRBJ2-7	11	-	TRBV6-2/TRBV6-3	-	CASSYQRLPYF	TGTGCCAGCAGTTACCAGAGACTGCCCTACTTC
TRBJ1-2	14	-	TRBV5-6	-	CASSLQVPNYGYTF	TGTGCCAGCAGCTTGCAGGTACCAAACTATGGCTACACCTTC
TRBJ1-1	16	once	TRBV14	-	CASSQVGATLPSEAFF	TGTGCCAGCAGCCAAGTGGGCGCGACTCTCCCATCAGAAGCTTTCTTT
TRBJ1-3	12	-	TRBV12-3/TRBV12-4	-	CASSFEGNTIYF	TGTGCCAGCAGTTTCGAGGGGAACACCATATATTTT
TRBJ1-6	14	-	TRBV9	-	CASSVVGGEDTLHF	TGTGCCAGCAGCGTAGTTGGCGGGGAGGACACCCTCCACTTT
TRBJ2-3	16	-	TRBV7-6	TRBD2	CASSLQRLAGLSTQYF	TGTGCCAGCAGCTTACAAAGACTAGCGGGTCTCAGTACGCAGTATTTT
TRBJ1-1	14	-	TRBV18	-	CASSPPQGNTEAFF	TGTGCCAGCTCACCACCGCAGGGGAACACTGAAGCTTTCTTT
TRBJ1-1	14	-	TRBV7-3	-	CASSLMAENTEAFF	TGTGCCAGCAGCTTAATGGCAGAGAACACTGAAGCTTTCTTT
TRBJ2-7	14	-	TRBV11-2	-	CASSLGRGVYEQYF	TGTGCCAGCAGCTTAGGACGTGGAGTCTACGAGCAGTACTTC